This T cell receptor beta chain was documented in a study of post-analysis software for immune sequencing data. cDNA libraries for TCR beta contained unique molecular identifiers. Input populations of about 0.95 to 10 million T cells gave rise to roughly 0.5 million cDNA molecules. Each CDR3 protein gets one entry after TCRdb re-called the PCR reads with MiXCR. This table holds roughly 570,000 distinct CDR3 sequences, around 36% found once. This TCR derives from a girl aged 2-17 years with multiple sclerosis. Sequenced material: blood.

Here the CDR3 reads CATLSTSGGFSSYNEQFF. In nucleotides, the CDR3 is TGTGCCACCCTATCGACTAGCGGGGGGTTTAGCTCCTACAATGAGCAGTTCTTC. The chain recombines TRBV28 with TRBJ2-1, with 13 bases that match TRBD2. The CDR3 totals 18 residues. CDR1 is MDHEN, CDR2 SYDVKM, per germline. With V trimmed by 10 bases and J by 0 bases, 12 bases remained unmatched.